Given below is one T cell receptor beta chain in context. The antigen remains undetermined. This may come from a read error, since a much larger clone is one base off. Total RNA (approximately 500 ng) served as template for TCR beta cDNA synthesis primed by a constant-region primer. A slightly modified ARM-PCR protocol with three nested multiplex PCR rounds produced these TCR beta libraries. TRBV1-TRBV30 forward primers and a C-beta reverse primer were used in the first two PCR rounds, which each ran for 10 cycles. From the multiplex PCR reads, TCRdb called clonotypes with MiXCR, one entry per CDR3 protein. The sample yields 320,000 or so distinct CDR3 sequences, 50% to 70% seen once. Blood RNA originated from unsorted whole blood, with germline DNA additionally extracted. Those patients suffered from chronic HBV infection and were treatment-naive. CDR3 length: 14 residues. Looked up from germline, CDR1 is SGHNT and CDR2 is YYREEE (reference sequence).

The source of the sample is a study of tumor-infiltrating lymphocytes in primary liver carcinoma. Study information: Maximum tumor diameters ranged from roughly 4.2 to 11 cm, stage T1-T3 N0M0.

Whole-study results and caveats: Bulk unsorted material prevented CD4+ and CD8+ repertoire comparison. Tumors had a top-250-clone fraction that was significantly higher than blood (p = 0.039).

This sequence joins TRBV5-4 and TRBJ2-3, with 9 bases matching TRBD1. This receptor was identified in a man between 40 and 49 years old with primary liver carcinoma and hepatitis B virus infection. The sample comprised peripheral blood. DNA of the CDR3: TGTGTCAGCAGCTGGGACAGGGTCGCAGATACGCAGTATTTT. This translates into CVSSWDRVADTQYF.